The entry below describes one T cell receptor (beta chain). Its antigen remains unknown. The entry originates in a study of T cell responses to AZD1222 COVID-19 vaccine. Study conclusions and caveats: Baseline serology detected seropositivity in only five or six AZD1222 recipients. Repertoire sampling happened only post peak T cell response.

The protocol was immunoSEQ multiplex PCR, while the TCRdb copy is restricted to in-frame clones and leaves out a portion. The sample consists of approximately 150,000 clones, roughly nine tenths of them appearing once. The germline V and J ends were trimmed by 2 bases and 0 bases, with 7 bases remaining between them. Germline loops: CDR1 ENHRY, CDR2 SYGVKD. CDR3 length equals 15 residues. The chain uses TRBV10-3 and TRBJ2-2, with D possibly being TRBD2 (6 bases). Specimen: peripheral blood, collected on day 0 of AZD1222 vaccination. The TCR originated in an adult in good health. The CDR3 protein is CAISEGRTNTGELFF. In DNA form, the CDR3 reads TGTGCCATCAGTGAGGGGAGGACGAACACCGGGGAGCTGTTTTTT.